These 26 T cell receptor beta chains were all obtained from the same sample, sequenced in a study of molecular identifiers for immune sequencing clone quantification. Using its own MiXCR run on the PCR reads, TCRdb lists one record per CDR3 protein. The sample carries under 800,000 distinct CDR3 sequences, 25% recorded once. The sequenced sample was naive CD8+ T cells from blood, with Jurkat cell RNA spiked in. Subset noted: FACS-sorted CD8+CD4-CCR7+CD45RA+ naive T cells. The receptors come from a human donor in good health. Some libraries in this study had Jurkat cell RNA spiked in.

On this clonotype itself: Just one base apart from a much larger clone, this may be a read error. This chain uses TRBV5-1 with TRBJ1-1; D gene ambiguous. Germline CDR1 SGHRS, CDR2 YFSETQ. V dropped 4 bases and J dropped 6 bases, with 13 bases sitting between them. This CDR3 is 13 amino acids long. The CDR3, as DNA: TGCGCCAGCAGCATGGCCCCCAGCCCTGAAGCTTTCTTT. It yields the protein CASSMAPSPEAFF.

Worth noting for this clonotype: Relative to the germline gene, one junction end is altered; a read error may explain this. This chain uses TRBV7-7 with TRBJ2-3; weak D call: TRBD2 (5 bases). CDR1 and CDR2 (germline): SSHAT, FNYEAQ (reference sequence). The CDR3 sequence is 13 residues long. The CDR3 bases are TGTGCTAGCAGCTCCCGGGAAAAAGATACGCAGTATTTT. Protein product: CASSSREKDTQYF.

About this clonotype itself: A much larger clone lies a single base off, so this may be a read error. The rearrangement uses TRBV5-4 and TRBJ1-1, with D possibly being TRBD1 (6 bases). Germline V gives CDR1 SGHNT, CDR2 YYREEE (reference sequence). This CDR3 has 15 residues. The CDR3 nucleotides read TGTGCCAGCAGTAGCAGAGATATCCGGGACATAGGAGGCCCCTTT. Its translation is CASSSRDIRDIGGPF.

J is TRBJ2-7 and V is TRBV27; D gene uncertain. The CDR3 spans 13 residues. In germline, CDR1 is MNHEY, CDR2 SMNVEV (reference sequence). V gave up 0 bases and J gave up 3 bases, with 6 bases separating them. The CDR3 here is CASSLSKHYEQYF. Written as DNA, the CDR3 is TGTGCCAGCAGTTTATCGAAACACTACGAGCAGTACTTC.

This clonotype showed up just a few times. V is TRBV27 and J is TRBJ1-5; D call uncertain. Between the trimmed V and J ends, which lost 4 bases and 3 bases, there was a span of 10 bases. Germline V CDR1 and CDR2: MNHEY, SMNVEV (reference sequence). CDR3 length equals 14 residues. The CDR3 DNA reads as TGTGCCAGCAGTTCCTCTGAACACAATCAGCCCCAGCATTTT. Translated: CASSSSEHNQPQHF.

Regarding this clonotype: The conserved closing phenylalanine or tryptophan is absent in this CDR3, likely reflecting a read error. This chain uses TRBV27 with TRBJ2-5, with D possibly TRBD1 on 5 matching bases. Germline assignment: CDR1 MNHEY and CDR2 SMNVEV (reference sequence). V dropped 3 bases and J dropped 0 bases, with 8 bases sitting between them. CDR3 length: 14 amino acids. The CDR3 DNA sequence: TGTGCCAGCAGTTTCACAGGTTACCAAGAGACCCAGTACTCC. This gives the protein CASSFTGYQETQYS.

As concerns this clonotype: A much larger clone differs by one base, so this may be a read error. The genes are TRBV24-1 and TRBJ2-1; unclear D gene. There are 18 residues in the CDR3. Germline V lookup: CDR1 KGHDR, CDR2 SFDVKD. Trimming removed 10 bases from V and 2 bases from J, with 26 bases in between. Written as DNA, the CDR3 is TGTGCCACTCCCCCAACCTACGGAGTAGGGTGGGCCTACAATGAGCAGTTCTTC. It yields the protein CATPPTYGVGWAYNEQFF.

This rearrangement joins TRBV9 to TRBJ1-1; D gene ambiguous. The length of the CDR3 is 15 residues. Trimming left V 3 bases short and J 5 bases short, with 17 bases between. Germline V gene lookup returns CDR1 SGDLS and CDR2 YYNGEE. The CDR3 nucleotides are TGTGCCAGCAGCGCCTCCGGCCGGCCGGGGACTGAAGCTTTCTTT. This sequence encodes CASSASGRPGTEAFF.

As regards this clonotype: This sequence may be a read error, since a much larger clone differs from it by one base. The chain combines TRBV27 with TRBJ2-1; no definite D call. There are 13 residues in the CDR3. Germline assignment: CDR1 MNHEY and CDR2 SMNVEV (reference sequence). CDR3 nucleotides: TGTGCCAACAGTCCCCGAGTTCAGAATGAGCAGTTCTTC. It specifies CANSPRVQNEQFF.

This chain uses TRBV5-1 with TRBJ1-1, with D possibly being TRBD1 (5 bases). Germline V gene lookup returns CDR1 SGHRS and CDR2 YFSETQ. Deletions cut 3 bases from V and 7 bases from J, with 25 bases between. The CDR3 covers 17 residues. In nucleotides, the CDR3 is TGCGCCAGCAGCTCGGACCCAATGGTTATGGGGGATGGTGAAGCTTTCTTT. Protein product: CASSSDPMVMGDGEAFF.

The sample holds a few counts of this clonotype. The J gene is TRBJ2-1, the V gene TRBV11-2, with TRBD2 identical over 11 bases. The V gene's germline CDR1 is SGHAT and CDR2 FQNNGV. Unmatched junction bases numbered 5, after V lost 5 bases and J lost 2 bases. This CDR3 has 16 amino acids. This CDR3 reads CASSLTSGNAYNEQFF. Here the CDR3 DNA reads TGTGCCAGCAGCCTGACTAGCGGGAATGCCTACAATGAGCAGTTCTTC.

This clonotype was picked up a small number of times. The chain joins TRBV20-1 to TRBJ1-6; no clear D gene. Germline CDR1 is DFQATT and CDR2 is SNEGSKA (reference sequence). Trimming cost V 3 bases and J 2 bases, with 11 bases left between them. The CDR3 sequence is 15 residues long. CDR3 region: CSASVVGTYNSPLHF. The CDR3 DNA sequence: TGCAGTGCTAGCGTTGTGGGGACCTATAATTCACCCCTCCACTTT.

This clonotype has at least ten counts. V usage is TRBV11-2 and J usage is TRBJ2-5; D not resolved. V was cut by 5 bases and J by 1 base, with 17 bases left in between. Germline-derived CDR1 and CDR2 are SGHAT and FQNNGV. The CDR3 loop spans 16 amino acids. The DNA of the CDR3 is TGTGCCAGCAGCCGCGCGACGACGGTCCTCCAAGAGACCCAGTACTTC. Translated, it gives CASSRATTVLQETQYF.

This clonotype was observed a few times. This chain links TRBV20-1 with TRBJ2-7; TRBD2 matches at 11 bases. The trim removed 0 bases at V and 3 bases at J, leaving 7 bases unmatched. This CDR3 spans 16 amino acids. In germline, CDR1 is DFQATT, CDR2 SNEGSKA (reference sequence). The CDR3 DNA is TGCAGTGCTAGAGATCGATTAGCGGGAGGGGTCTACGAGCAGTACTTC. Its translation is CSARDRLAGGVYEQYF.

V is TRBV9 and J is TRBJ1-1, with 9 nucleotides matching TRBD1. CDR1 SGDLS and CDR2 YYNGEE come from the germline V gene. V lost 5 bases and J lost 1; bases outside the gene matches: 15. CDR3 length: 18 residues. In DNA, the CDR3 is TGTGCCAGCAGTCATCGAAGGACAGGGGCCCAGAAGAACACTGAAGCTTTCTTT. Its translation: CASSHRRTGAQKNTEAFF.

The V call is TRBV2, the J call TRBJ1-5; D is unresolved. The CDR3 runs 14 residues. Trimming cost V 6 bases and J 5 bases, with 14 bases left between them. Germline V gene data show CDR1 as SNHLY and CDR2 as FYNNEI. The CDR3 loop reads CASRGRVEDQPQHF. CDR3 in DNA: TGTGCCAGCAGAGGAAGGGTGGAGGATCAGCCCCAGCATTTT.

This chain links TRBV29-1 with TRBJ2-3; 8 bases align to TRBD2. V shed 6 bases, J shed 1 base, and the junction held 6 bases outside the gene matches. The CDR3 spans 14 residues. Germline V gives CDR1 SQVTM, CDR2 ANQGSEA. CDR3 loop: CSVILAVCTDTQYF. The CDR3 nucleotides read TGCAGCGTCATACTAGCGGTTTGCACAGATACGCAGTATTTT.

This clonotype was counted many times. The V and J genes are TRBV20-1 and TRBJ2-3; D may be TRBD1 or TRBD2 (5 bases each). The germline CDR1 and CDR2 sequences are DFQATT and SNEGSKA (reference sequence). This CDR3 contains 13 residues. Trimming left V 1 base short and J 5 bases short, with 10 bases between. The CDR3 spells CSARVMGEDTQYF. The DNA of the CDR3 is TGCAGTGCTAGAGTTATGGGGGAAGATACGCAGTATTTT.

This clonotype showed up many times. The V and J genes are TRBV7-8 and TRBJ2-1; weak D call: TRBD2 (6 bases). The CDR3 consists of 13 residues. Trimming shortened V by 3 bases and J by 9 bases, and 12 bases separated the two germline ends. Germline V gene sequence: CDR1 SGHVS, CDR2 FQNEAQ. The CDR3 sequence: CASSLELATEQFF. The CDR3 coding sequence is TGTGCCAGCAGCTTGGAACTAGCTACTGAGCAGTTCTTC.

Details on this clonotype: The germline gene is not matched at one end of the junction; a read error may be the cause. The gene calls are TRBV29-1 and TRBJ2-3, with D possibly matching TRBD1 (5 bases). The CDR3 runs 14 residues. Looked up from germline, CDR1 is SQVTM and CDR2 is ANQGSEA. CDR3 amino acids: CSIEDEGVLDTRYF. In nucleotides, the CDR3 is TGCAGCATTGAAGATGAAGGGGTGCTAGATACGCGGTATTTT.

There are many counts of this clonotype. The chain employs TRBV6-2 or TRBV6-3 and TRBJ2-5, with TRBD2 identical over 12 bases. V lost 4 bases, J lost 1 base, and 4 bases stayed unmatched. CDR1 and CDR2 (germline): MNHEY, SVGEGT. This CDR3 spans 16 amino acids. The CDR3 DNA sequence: TGTGCCAGCAGTTTCGGACTAGCGGGACTCCAAGAGACCCAGTACTTC. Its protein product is CASSFGLAGLQETQYF.

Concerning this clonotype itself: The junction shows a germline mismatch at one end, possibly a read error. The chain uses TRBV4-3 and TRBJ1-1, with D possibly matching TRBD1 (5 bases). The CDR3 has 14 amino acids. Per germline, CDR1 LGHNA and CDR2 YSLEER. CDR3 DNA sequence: TGCACCAGCAGCCTTCGACAGCTGAACACTGAAGCTTTCTTT. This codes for CTSSLRQLNTEAFF.

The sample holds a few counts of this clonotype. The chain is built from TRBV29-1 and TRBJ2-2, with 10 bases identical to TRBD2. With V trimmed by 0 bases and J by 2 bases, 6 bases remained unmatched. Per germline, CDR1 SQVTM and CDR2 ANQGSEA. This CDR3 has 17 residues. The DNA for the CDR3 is TGCAGCGTTGAAGATCCAGCGGGGGGGCTTAACACCGGGGAGCTGTTTTTT. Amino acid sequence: CSVEDPAGGLNTGELFF.

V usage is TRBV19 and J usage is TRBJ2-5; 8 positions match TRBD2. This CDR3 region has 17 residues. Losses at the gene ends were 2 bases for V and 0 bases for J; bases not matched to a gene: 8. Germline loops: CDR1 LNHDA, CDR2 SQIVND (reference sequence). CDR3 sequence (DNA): TGTGCCAGTAGTATATCCAGCGGGGGATCGTACCAAGAGACCCAGTACTTC. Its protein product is CASSISSGGSYQETQYF. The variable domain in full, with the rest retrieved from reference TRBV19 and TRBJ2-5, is DGGITQSPKYLFRKEGQNVTLSCEQNLNHDAMYWYRQDPGQGLRLIYYSQIVNDFQKGDIAEGYSVSREKKESFPLTVTSAQKNPTAFYLCASSISSGGSYQETQYFGPGTRLLVL.

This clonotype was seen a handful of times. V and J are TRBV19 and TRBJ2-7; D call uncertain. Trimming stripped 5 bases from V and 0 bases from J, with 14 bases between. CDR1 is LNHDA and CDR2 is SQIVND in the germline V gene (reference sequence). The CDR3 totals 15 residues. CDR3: CASSPTTGFSYEQYF. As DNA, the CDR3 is TGTGCCAGTAGTCCCACGACGGGTTTCTCCTACGAGCAGTACTTC. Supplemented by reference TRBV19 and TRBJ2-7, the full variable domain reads DGGITQSPKYLFRKEGQNVTLSCEQNLNHDAMYWYRQDPGQGLRLIYYSQIVNDFQKGDIAEGYSVSREKKESFPLTVTSAQKNPTAFYLCASSPTTGFSYEQYFGPGTRLTVT.

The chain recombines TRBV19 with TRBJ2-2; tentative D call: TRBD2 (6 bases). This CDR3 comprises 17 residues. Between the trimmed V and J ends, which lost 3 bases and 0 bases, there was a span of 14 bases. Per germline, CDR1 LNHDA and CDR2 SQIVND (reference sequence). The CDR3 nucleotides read TGTGCCAGTAGTATTAAACGGGACTCATCGAACACCGGGGAGCTGTTTTTT. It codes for CASSIKRDSSNTGELFF.